This note documents a single TCR beta chain sequence. At one end, the junction sequence differs from germline, possibly due to a read error. The data derive from a study of blood T cell repertoires in COVID-19. Across the whole study: Specimens from acute and convalescent COVID-19 originated in the United States, Italy and Spain. Sample material is recorded as cDNA or gDNA derived from T cells, B-cell-depleted T cells, or PBMCs.

Clones were read by immunoSEQ multiplex PCR, and TCRdb kept only the in-frame ones, dropping some. The sample contains about 81,000 clones, roughly 89% of which appear only once. The germline V gene encodes CDR1 SGHTA and CDR2 FQGNSA. This CDR3 spans 14 amino acids. Sequenced material: peripheral blood. The source is a woman older than 75 with active COVID-19. The chain couples TRBV7-2 to TRBJ2-3; 10 positions match TRBD2. The CDR3 region is CASSLAGVSDTQYF. The CDR3 region has the DNA TGTGCCAGCAGCCTAGCGGGAGTGTCAGATACGCAGTATTTT.